A selection of T cell receptor beta chains follows, all from one sample in a study of shared clonotypes between healthy human individuals. TCRdb's copy holds only in-frame clones and misses some; the assay was immunoSEQ multiplex PCR. The table has some 2.4 million clones, 80% to 95% seen once. The sample taken for sequencing was naive CD4+ T cells from PBMCs. These receptors originate from a man aged 18-30 years in good health. Some clones in this sample may be carry-over from other donors' samples. Both conserved end residues are part of each CDR3. Each record gives: V gene, clone size, J gene, D gene, CDR3 DNA, CDR3 protein. A D gene is named only where the DNA matches it firmly. Clone size appears in some rows only: once, few, many, or a class for an expanded clone.

v_gene: TRBV10-3; abundance: -; j_gene: TRBJ2-1; d_gene: TRBD2; CDR3nt: TGTGCCATCAGTGGGGGACGACTAGCGGGAGGAACCTACAATGAGCAGTTCTTC; CDR3aa: CAISGGRLAGGTYNEQFF
v_gene: TRBV10-3; abundance: -; j_gene: TRBJ2-5; d_gene: -; CDR3nt: TGTGCCATCAGTGAGCGGACCCAAGGGACCCAGTACTTC; CDR3aa: CAISERTQGTQYF
v_gene: TRBV9; abundance: -; j_gene: TRBJ2-3; d_gene: -; CDR3nt: TGTGCCAGCAGCGTAGGATTAGCCTTCAGCACAGATACGCAGTATTTT; CDR3aa: CASSVGLAFSTDTQYF
v_gene: TRBV5-5; abundance: -; j_gene: TRBJ2-7; d_gene: TRBD2; CDR3nt: TGTGCCAGCAGCTTGGTTCTAGCGGGGACCTACGAGCAGTACTTC; CDR3aa: CASSLVLAGTYEQYF
v_gene: TRBV7-3; abundance: -; j_gene: TRBJ2-7; d_gene: -; CDR3nt: TGTGCCAGCAGCCCGAGCGCGGGCGCCTCCTACGAGCAGTACTTC; CDR3aa: CASSPSAGASYEQYF
v_gene: TRBV28; abundance: once; j_gene: TRBJ2-7; d_gene: -; CDR3nt: TGTGCCAGCAGTGCGGACCCCTACGAGCAGTACTTC; CDR3aa: CASSADPYEQYF
v_gene: TRBV10-3; abundance: -; j_gene: TRBJ2-5; d_gene: TRBD1; CDR3nt: TGTGCCATCAGTGAGTCTGAAGGAGGACAGGGTCCGAGAGAGACCCAGTACTTC; CDR3aa: CAISESEGGQGPRETQYF
v_gene: TRBV5-1; abundance: once; j_gene: TRBJ2-1; d_gene: TRBD2; CDR3nt: TGCGCCAGCAGCTTCAACAGCGGGAGAAGTGAGCAGTTCTTC; CDR3aa: CASSFNSGRSEQFF
v_gene: TRBV19; abundance: -; j_gene: TRBJ1-5; d_gene: -; CDR3nt: TGTGCCAGTAGTATGAACAGGGTGTTTGGTCAGCCCCAGCATTTT; CDR3aa: CASSMNRVFGQPQHF
v_gene: TRBV7-3; abundance: -; j_gene: TRBJ2-1; d_gene: -; CDR3nt: TGTGCCAGCAGCGAACAAAGTGGGGCGACCTACAATGAGCAGTTCTTC; CDR3aa: CASSEQSGATYNEQFF
v_gene: TRBV4-1; abundance: -; j_gene: TRBJ1-3; d_gene: -; CDR3nt: TGCGCCAGCAGCCAAGGTACTGGCGAAAGTAGGAGATATTTT; CDR3aa: CASSQGTGESRRYF
v_gene: TRBV1; abundance: -; j_gene: TRBJ2-7; d_gene: -; CDR3nt: TGCACCAGCAGCCAAGAGAGGTACGAGCAGTACTTC; CDR3aa: CTSSQERYEQYF
v_gene: TRBV6-1; abundance: -; j_gene: TRBJ1-1; d_gene: -; CDR3nt: TGTGCCAGCAGGCCCGGGAACACTGAAGCTTTCTTT; CDR3aa: CASRPGNTEAFF
v_gene: TRBV7-2; abundance: -; j_gene: TRBJ1-2; d_gene: TRBD1; CDR3nt: TGTGCCAGCAGCTTAAACCGCGGACAGGGGGCGTATGGCTACACCTTC; CDR3aa: CASSLNRGQGAYGYTF
v_gene: TRBV29-1; abundance: -; j_gene: TRBJ2-3; d_gene: TRBD1; CDR3nt: TGCAGCGTAGGACAGGTTTCGGATACGCAGTATTTT; CDR3aa: CSVGQVSDTQYF
v_gene: TRBV7-2; abundance: -; j_gene: TRBJ2-2; d_gene: TRBD1; CDR3nt: TGTGCCAGCAGCTTAGAGTCCGGGACAGGAGAGGTTAGGGAGCTGTTTTTT; CDR3aa: CASSLESGTGEVRELFF
v_gene: TRBV11-3; abundance: -; j_gene: TRBJ2-2; d_gene: -; CDR3nt: TGTGCCAGCAGCCGCGCATCGGGAGCCGGGGAGCTGTTTTTT; CDR3aa: CASSRASGAGELFF
v_gene: TRBV5-1; abundance: -; j_gene: TRBJ2-1; d_gene: -; CDR3nt: TGCGCCAGCAGCTTGGGGCAGGGGAGCAATGAGCAGTTCTTC; CDR3aa: CASSLGQGSNEQFF
v_gene: TRBV7-9; abundance: -; j_gene: TRBJ2-5; d_gene: -; CDR3nt: TGTGCCAGCAGCCGGGGGACTGTAGAGACCCAGTACTTC; CDR3aa: CASSRGTVETQYF
v_gene: TRBV5-1; abundance: -; j_gene: TRBJ2-2; d_gene: -; CDR3nt: TGCGCCAGCAGCGGGCAGGGGTCCACCGGGGAGCTGTTTTTT; CDR3aa: CASSGQGSTGELFF
v_gene: TRBV7-3; abundance: -; j_gene: TRBJ2-7; d_gene: -; CDR3nt: TGTGCCAGCAGCCAAACCCCGGGACCTTCTTACGAGCAGTACTTC; CDR3aa: CASSQTPGPSYEQYF
v_gene: TRBV18; abundance: -; j_gene: TRBJ2-5; d_gene: -; CDR3nt: TGTGCCAGCTCACCCCTGGGGCCGAGGACCCAGTACTTC; CDR3aa: CASSPLGPRTQYF
v_gene: TRBV5-1; abundance: -; j_gene: TRBJ2-6; d_gene: -; CDR3nt: TGCGCCAGCACCTCGACCGGGGCCAACGTCCTGACTTTC; CDR3aa: CASTSTGANVLTF
v_gene: TRBV5-1; abundance: -; j_gene: TRBJ2-1; d_gene: -; CDR3nt: TGCGCCAGCAGCTGGGGAGGCGGGCCAAAAGGGAATGAGCAGTTCTTC; CDR3aa: CASSWGGGPKGNEQFF
v_gene: TRBV21-1; abundance: -; j_gene: TRBJ1-5; d_gene: -; CDR3nt: TGTGCCAGCAGCCCGACAGCCGGGACAGGGGGCCGAGGACAGCCCCAGCATTTT; CDR3aa: CASSPTAGTGGRGQPQHF